What follows is one T cell receptor (beta chain) and its context. Its antigen is currently unknown. The data belong to a study of T cells in localized non-small cell lung cancer. Study observations and caveats: The appearance of a median approximately 61 of the top 100 tumor clones was seen in adjacent lung.

TCRdb keeps only in-frame clones here, not all; method: immunoSEQ multiplex PCR. The repertoire has about 16,000 clones, roughly 85% of them found once; the top ten carry approximately 23%. The TCR comes from a male donor aged 60 or over with stage I lung adenocarcinoma. Material: peripheral blood, obtained before any cancer treatment.

The DNA of the CDR3 is TGTGCCAGCAGTTACACGGACAGGGGAGGCACCGGGGAGCTGTTTTTT. Translation: CASSYTDRGGTGELFF. This chain connects TRBV6-5 to TRBJ2-2; 9 bases align to TRBD1. Germline loops: CDR1 MNHEY, CDR2 SVGAGI. Trimming removed 2 bases from V and 4 bases from J; junction bases left unmatched: 5. The CDR3 covers 16 residues.